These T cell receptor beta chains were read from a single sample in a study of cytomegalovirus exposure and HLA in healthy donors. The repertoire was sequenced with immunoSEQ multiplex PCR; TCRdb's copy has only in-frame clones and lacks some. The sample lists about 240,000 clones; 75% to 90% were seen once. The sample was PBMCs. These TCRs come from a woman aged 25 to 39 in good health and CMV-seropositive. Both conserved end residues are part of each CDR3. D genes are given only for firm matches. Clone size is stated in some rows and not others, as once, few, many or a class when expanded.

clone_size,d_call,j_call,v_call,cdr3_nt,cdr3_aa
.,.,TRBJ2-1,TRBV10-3,TGTGCCATCAGTGACCCCCCCGCGAGCCGCTACAATGAGCAGTTCTTC,CAISDPPASRYNEQFF
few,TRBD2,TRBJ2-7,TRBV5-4,TGTGCCAGCAGCTATACCGTCGTGACTAGCCGGCACTACGAGCAGTACTTC,CASSYTVVTSRHYEQYF
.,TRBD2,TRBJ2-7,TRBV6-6,TGTGCCAGCAACAGGGTCGGGACTAGCGGGGGGTACGAGCAGTACTTC,CASNRVGTSGGYEQYF
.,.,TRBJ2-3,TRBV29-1,TGCAGCGTGATAAACAAGGTTGGTGGAGGTAGTACGCAGTATTTT,CSVINKVGGGSTQYF
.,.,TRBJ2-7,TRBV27,TGTGCCAGCCGCCTATTTTGGGGGGGCGCGGGTGAGCAGTACTTC,CASRLFWGGAGEQYF
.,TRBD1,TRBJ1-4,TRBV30,TGTGCCTGGGAACCTGGGACAGTTGAAAAACTGTTTTTT,CAWEPGTVEKLFF
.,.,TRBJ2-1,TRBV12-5,TGTGCTAGTGGTCCGTTAGAAAAAGGGCAGGGTGAGCAGTTCTTC,CASGPLEKGQGEQFF
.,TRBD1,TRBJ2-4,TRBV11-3,TGTGCCAGCAGCCCTCGGACAGGGCCAGTGAACATTCAGTACTTC,CASSPRTGPVNIQYF
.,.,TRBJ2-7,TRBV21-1,TGTGCCAGCAGCGAGAACGAGCAGTACTTC,CASSENEQYF
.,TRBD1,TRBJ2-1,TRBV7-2,TGTGCCAGCAGCCCCGGGTGGGGCAGGACAGGGAATGAGCAGTTCTTC,CASSPGWGRTGNEQFF
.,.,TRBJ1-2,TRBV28,TGTGCCAGCAGACACTCGACGAGGCATGGCTACACCTTC,CASRHSTRHGYTF
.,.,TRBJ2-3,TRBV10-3,TGTGCCATCAGTGATCCCGTGGAGGGAGTCGTAACAGATACGCAGTATTTT,CAISDPVEGVVTDTQYF
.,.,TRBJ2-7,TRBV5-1,TGCGCCAGCAGCTTGGTTGCAGGGGACCCCTACGAGCAGTACTTC,CASSLVAGDPYEQYF
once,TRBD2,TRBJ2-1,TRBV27,TGTGCCAGCAGTTTAAGGGGTAGCGGGAGGTTCAATGAGCAGTTCTTC,CASSLRGSGRFNEQFF
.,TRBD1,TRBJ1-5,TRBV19,TGTGCCAGTAGTATAATACAGGGGGCCTACGGCGATCAGCCCCAGCATTTT,CASSIIQGAYGDQPQHF
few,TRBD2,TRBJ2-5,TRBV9,TGTGCCAGCAGCGTAGGGGCTAGCGGGAGTTTGGGAGAGACCCAGTACTTC,CASSVGASGSLGETQYF
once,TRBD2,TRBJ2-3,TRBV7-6,TGTGCCAGCAGCCTGGGGCTAGCGGGGAAGGATACGCAGTATTTT,CASSLGLAGKDTQYF
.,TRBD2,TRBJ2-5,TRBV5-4,TGTGCCAGCAGCCTAGCGGTTCAAGAGACCCAGTACTTC,CASSLAVQETQYF
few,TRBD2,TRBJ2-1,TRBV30,TGTGCCTGGAGCGGGGGACTAGACTACAATGAGCAGTTCTTC,CAWSGGLDYNEQFF
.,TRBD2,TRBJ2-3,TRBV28,TGTGCCAGCAGTCCCCCCGGGACTAGCGTTTTTTTGGTGGATACGCAGTATTTT,CASSPPGTSVFLVDTQYF
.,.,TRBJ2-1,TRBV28,TGTGCCAGCAGTTTCTACCCAGCGGTTCGGGGGAATGAGCAGTTCTTC,CASSFYPAVRGNEQFF
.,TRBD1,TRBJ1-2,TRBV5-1,TGCGCCAGCAGCTTGGCCGGGACAGGGAAGGGCTACACCTTC,CASSLAGTGKGYTF
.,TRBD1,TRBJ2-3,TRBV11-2,TGTGCCAGCAGCTTCTACTCAGGGGGTTGGGGAGATACGCAGTATTTT,CASSFYSGGWGDTQYF
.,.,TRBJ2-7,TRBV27,TGTGCCAGCCAGGGTTCCTACGAGCAGTACTTC,CASQGSYEQYF
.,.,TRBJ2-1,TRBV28,TGTGCCAGCAGTTCCCCGGGACTGTCAGGCGATGAGCAGTTCTTC,CASSSPGLSGDEQFF
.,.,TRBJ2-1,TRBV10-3,TGTGCCATCAAGGAGGGAGAGGTCAATGAGCAGTTCTTC,CAIKEGEVNEQFF
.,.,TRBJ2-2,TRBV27,TGTGCCAGCAGTTTCGACAGCTTAGTTATTACCGGGGAGCTGTTTTTT,CASSFDSLVITGELFF
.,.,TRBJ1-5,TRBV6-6,TGTGCCAGCAGCTCCCAGGGATCCTATAGCAATCAGCCCCAGCATTTT,CASSSQGSYSNQPQHF
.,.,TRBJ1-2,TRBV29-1,TGCAGCGCCACCATAGGGGTCGACTATGGCTACACCTTC,CSATIGVDYGYTF
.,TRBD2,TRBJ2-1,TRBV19,TGTGCCAGTAGGCCTGGACTAGCGGGACTCTACAATGAGCAGTTCTTC,CASRPGLAGLYNEQFF
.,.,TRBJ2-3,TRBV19,TGTGCCAGTAGTTACGCGGGGCTCCTCACAGATACGCAGTATTTT,CASSYAGLLTDTQYF
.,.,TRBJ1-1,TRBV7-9,TGTGCCAGCAGCTTAGCCCTTAACACTGAAGCTTTCTTT,CASSLALNTEAFF
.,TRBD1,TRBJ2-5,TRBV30,TGTGCCCGATCACTGACAGGGGGCTCGGGAGAGACCCAGTACTTC,CARSLTGGSGETQYF
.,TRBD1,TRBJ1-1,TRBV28,TGTGCCAGCAGTTTATCAAGTTGGACAGGGGGCACTGAAGCTTTCTTT,CASSLSSWTGGTEAFF
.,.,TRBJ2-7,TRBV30,TGTGCCTGGAGTTTTATTAAGCCTCACTCCGAGCAGTACTTC,CAWSFIKPHSEQYF
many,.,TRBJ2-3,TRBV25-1,TGTGCCAGCAGTCCGGGCACAGATACGCAGTATTTT,CASSPGTDTQYF
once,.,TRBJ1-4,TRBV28,TGTGCCAGCAGTTTATCAGGGAAAAATGAAAAACTGTTTTTT,CASSLSGKNEKLFF
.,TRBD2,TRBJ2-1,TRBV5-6,TGTGCCAGCAGCTGGGCTAGCGGGAGCCTTAACAATGAGCAGTTCTTC,CASSWASGSLNNEQFF
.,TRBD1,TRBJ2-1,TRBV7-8,TGTGCCAGCAGCCTACAGGGGGCCACCTACAATGAGCAGTTCTTC,CASSLQGATYNEQFF
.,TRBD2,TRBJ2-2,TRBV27,TGTGCCAGCAGTCCAATAGCGGGCCTGAACACCGGGGAGCTGTTTTTT,CASSPIAGLNTGELFF
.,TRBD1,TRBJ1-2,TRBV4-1,TGCGCCAGCAGCCAAGATAGGGGGCTTAACTATGGCTACACCTTC,CASSQDRGLNYGYTF
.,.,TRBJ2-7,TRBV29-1,TGCAGCGTGGATTCGGACGGGACCTACGAGCAGTACTTC,CSVDSDGTYEQYF
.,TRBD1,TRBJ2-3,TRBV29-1,TGCAGCGTTGATGCCGGGACAGGGAGAGGCACAGATACGCAGTATTTT,CSVDAGTGRGTDTQYF
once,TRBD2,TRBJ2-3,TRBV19,TGTGCCAGTAGTTGGACTAGCGGGAGACCCACAGATACGCAGTATTTT,CASSWTSGRPTDTQYF
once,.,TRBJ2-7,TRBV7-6,TGTGCCAGCAGCTTAGGAGGAGGGGCAGGGGGGACCTACGAGCAGTACTTC,CASSLGGGAGGTYEQYF
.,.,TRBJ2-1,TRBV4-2,TGTGCCAGCAGCCATCGAGTGGGAGGCTCCTACAATGAGCAGTTCTTC,CASSHRVGGSYNEQFF
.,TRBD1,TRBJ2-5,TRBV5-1,TGCGCCAGCAGCTTTTCAGGACAGGACCTCCAAGAGACCCAGTACTTC,CASSFSGQDLQETQYF
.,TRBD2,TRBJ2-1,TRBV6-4,TGTGCCAGCAGCCTACTAGCGGACAACTACAATGAGCAGTTCTTC,CASSLLADNYNEQFF
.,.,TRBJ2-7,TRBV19,TGTGCCAGTAGTACCGGACAGAAGTTCGCCTACGAGCAGTACTTC,CASSTGQKFAYEQYF